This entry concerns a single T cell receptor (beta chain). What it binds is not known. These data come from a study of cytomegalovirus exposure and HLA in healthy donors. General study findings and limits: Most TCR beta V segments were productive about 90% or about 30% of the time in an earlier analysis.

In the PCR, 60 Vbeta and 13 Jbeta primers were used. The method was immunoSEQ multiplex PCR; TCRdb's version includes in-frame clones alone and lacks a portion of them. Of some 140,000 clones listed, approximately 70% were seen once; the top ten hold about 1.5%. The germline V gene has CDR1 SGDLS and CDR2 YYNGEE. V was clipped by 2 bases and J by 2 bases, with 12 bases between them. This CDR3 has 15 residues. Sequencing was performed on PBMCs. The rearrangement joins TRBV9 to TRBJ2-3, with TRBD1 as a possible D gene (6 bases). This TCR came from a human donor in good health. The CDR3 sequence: CASSVSGHLTDTQYF. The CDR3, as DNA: TGTGCCAGCAGCGTGTCGGGACACCTCACAGATACGCAGTATTTT.